Below, 17 T cell receptor beta chains from the same sample are listed, as sequenced in a study of shared T cell receptors in the human thymus. Profiling relied on immunoSEQ multiplex PCR, and the TCRdb table lists in-frame clones only, not all of them. The repertoire holds approximately 660,000 clones, with roughly 90% as singletons. Another study also made use of these data, one on human thymus T cells.

The sequencing sample was made of thymocytes. These receptors were obtained from a boy younger than two with a congenital heart defect.

This clone came up a few times. The gene calls are TRBV18 and TRBJ2-7; TRBD1 aligns across 9 bases. J was trimmed by 6 bases and V by 1 base; bases with no gene match: 10. The germline V gene has CDR1 KGHSH and CDR2 LQKENI. The CDR3 extends over 16 amino acids. The chain's CDR3 is CASSPLTGTGTCEQYF. The CDR3 nucleotides read TGTGCCAGCTCACCACTCACAGGGACAGGGACCTGCGAGCAGTACTTC.

V is TRBV5-6 and J is TRBJ2-1; 11 bases agree with TRBD2. V shed 10 bases and J 6 bases; nucleotides not matched to a gene: 9. The germline V gene has CDR1 SGHDT and CDR2 YYEEEE. The CDR3 is 14 amino acids. CDR3 DNA: TGTGCCTCCTGGTCGCTAGCGGGAGGCAATGAGCAGTTCTTC. Amino acid sequence: CASWSLAGGNEQFF.

This chain uses TRBV14 with TRBJ2-1; tentative D call: TRBD2 (6 bases). V lost 0 bases and J 16 bases, leaving 22 bases between the germline ends. The CDR3 is 15 amino acids. Germline CDR1 and CDR2: SGHDN and FVKESK. CDR3 in DNA: TGTGCCAGCAGCCAAGAAAGTGGCCCCGCGGGGTCCTTCTTCTTC. Its protein is CASSQESGPAGSFFF.

The V call is TRBV11-2, the J call TRBJ2-7; D might be TRBD1 (6 bases). This CDR3 spans 16 amino acids. Looked up from germline, CDR1 is SGHAT and CDR2 is FQNNGV. The V gene lost 5 bases and the J gene lost 4 bases, with 21 bases spanning the gap. CDR3 protein: CASSHPVQGVKYEQYF. The CDR3 DNA follows: TGTGCCAGCAGCCACCCTGTACAGGGTGTGAAGTACGAGCAGTACTTC. Based on the CDR3 plus reference TRBV11-2 and TRBJ2-7, the full variable domain is EAGVAQSPRYKIIEKRQSVAFWCNPISGHATLYWYQQILGQGPKLLIQFQNNGVVDDSQLPKDRFSAERLKGVDSTLKIQPAKLEDSAVYLCASSHPVQGVKYEQYFGPGTRLTVT.

The chain carries TRBV11-2 and TRBJ2-2; TRBD2 matches at 8 bases. Trimming removed 7 bases from V and 0 bases from J; junction bases left unmatched: 13. Looked up from germline, CDR1 is SGHAT and CDR2 is FQNNGV. The CDR3 totals 18 residues. Written as DNA, the CDR3 is TGTGCCAGCAACGATTCGGGAGGGTCAGCCCCGAACACCGGGGAGCTGTTTTTT. It is translated as CASNDSGGSAPNTGELFF.

Only one count was recorded for this clone. This chain links TRBV4-3 with TRBJ2-1; D is perhaps TRBD2 (6 bases). The V end was cut by 0 bases, the J end by 2 bases, with 14 bases between. Looked up from germline, CDR1 is LGHNA and CDR2 is YSLEER. The CDR3 runs to 17 residues. DNA for the CDR3: TGCGCCAGCAGCCAAGAATTGGAGCGGGCCCCCTACAATGAGCAGTTCTTC. Protein product: CASSQELERAPYNEQFF.

This clone was picked up a small number of times. The chain employs TRBV4-1 and TRBJ2-3, with 7 bases lining up with TRBD2. V dropped 0 bases and J dropped 1; count of bases not matched to a gene: 13. This CDR3 has 19 amino acids. Germline V lookup: CDR1 MGHRA, CDR2 YSYEKL. The CDR3 region has the DNA TGCGCCAGCAGCCAAGAGGCAGCTAGCGGAGGAGGCGGCACAGATACGCAGTATTTT. Amino acid sequence: CASSQEAASGGGGTDTQYF.

This clone appeared once. The chain uses TRBV7-2 and TRBJ2-2; TRBD2 agrees at 13 bases. CDR1 is SGHTA, CDR2 FQGNSA, per germline. The J segment lost 6 bases and the V segment lost 8 bases, leaving 15 bases of the junction unmatched. The CDR3 length is 18 residues. The CDR3 spells CASVQLAGGPEGAGELFF. The DNA of the CDR3 is TGTGCCAGCGTTCAACTAGCGGGAGGGCCCGAGGGGGCCGGGGAGCTGTTTTTT.

The table lists this clone with a few counts. V is TRBV11-3 and J is TRBJ2-7, with D hard to call. The germline CDR1 and CDR2 sequences are SGHNT and YENEEA. This CDR3 region has 16 residues. Trimming pared 1 base from V and 4 bases from J, leaving 17 bases between. The CDR3 coding sequence is TGTGCCAGCAGCTTAGTGAATTTCGAGATGCCTTACGAGCAGTACTTC. This translates into CASSLVNFEMPYEQYF.

The CDR3 coding sequence is TGTGCCAGCAGTTTCCCGGCTAGCGGAGACGAGCAGTACTTC. Translating it yields CASSFPASGDEQYF. This chain connects TRBV28 to TRBJ2-7; 7 bases are a match to TRBD2. CDR3 length: 14 amino acids. Germline trimming cut 3 bases from V and 5 bases from J; bases unmatched to any gene: 7. Germline lookup yields CDR1 MDHEN and CDR2 SYDVKM.

This chain connects TRBV19 to TRBJ2-1, with TRBD2 identical over 10 bases. In germline, CDR1 is LNHDA, CDR2 SQIVND (reference sequence). The CDR3 totals 14 residues. The V segment lost 4 bases and the J segment 7 bases; nucleotides outside the gene matches: 4. The CDR3 protein is CASSTSGRGNEQFF. The CDR3, as DNA: TGTGCCAGTAGTACTAGCGGGAGAGGTAATGAGCAGTTCTTC.

V and J are TRBV6-8 and TRBJ2-3, with TRBD2 identical over 8 bases. The CDR3 length is 14 residues. The germline gives CDR1 MNHGY, CDR2 SAAAGT. Unmatched junction bases numbered 10, after V lost 11 bases and J lost 3 bases. The CDR3 nucleotides are TGTGCCGGGCCCCCGGGACTAGAGACAGATACGCAGTATTTT. Translation: CAGPPGLETDTQYF.

This CDR3 reads CASSFIAGGSTDTQYF. DNA for the CDR3: TGTGCCAGCAGTTTCATAGCGGGAGGGAGCACAGATACGCAGTATTTT. The rearrangement links TRBV27 to TRBJ2-3; 11 bases line up with TRBD2. Trimming took 3 bases from V and 0 from J; bases not matched to a gene: 2. Germline V gene data show CDR1 as MNHEY and CDR2 as SMNVEV (reference sequence). There are 16 residues in the CDR3.

The chain joins TRBV15 to TRBJ1-5; TRBD1 matches at 12 bases. Trimming removed 3 bases from V and 6 bases from J; junction bases left unmatched: 9. The germline V gene encodes CDR1 LNHNV and CDR2 YYDKDF (reference sequence). CDR3 size: 17 residues. The CDR3 sequence: CATSSHGTGGSSQPQHF. Here the CDR3 DNA reads TGTGCCACCAGCAGCCACGGGACAGGGGGCTCGAGTCAGCCCCAGCATTTT.

V and J are TRBV27 and TRBJ2-5; possibly TRBD2 for D (7 bases). The germline V gene has CDR1 MNHEY and CDR2 SMNVEV (reference sequence). V was pared by 5 bases and J by 0 bases, with 16 bases between. The CDR3 sequence is 16 residues long. CDR3 sequence reads: CASSPRGAGNQETQYF. CDR3 nucleotide sequence: TGTGCCAGCAGTCCCCGGGGGGCAGGGAACCAAGAGACCCAGTACTTC.

This clone was seen just once. CDR3 in DNA: TGTGCCAGCAGCTCCTTTGACAGACGTGGCTACACCTTC. Amino acid sequence: CASSSFDRRGYTF. This sequence joins TRBV11-2 and TRBJ1-2; a weak D match, TRBD1 (5 bases). Germline V CDR1 and CDR2: SGHAT, FQNNGV. This CDR3 is 13 amino acids long. The V end lost 4 bases, the J end lost 7 bases, and 13 bases lay between the germline ends.

This sequence joins TRBV5-1 and TRBJ1-5; no reliable D call. V dropped 7 bases and J dropped 6 bases, with 14 bases sitting between them. The CDR3 totals 13 residues. The V gene's germline CDR1 is SGHRS and CDR2 YFSETQ. CDR3 DNA: TGCGCCAGCCGGGCCCCGGGAGGTCAGCCCCAGCATTTT. Its protein is CASRAPGGQPQHF.